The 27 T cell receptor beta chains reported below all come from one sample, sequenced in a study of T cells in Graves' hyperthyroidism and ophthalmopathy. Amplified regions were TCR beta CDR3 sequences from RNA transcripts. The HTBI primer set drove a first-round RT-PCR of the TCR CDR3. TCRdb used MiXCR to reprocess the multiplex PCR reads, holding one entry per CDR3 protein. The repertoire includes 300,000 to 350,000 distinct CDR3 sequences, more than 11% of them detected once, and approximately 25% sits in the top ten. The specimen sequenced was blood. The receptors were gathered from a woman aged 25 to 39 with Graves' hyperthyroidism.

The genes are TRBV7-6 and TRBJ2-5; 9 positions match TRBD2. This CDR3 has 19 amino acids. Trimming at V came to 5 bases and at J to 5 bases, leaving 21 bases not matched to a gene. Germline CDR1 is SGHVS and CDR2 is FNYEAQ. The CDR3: CASSRTSGGSGRGRETQYF. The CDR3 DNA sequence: TGTGCCAGCAGCCGCACCTCAGGGGGTAGCGGGAGAGGCAGGGAGACCCAGTACTTC.

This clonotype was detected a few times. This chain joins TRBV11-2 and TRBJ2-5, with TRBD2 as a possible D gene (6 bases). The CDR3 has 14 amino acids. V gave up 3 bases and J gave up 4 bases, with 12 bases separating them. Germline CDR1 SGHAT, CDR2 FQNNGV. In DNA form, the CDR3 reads TGTGCCAGCAGCTTCGTGGGAGGCGTAGAGACCCAGTACTTC. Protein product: CASSFVGGVETQYF.

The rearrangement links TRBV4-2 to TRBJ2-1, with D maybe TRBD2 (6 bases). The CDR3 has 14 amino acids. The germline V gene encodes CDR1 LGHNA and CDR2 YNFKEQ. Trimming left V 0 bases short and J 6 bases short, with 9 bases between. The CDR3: CASSQDGGSNEQFF. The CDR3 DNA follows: TGTGCCAGCAGCCAAGACGGGGGTAGCAATGAGCAGTTCTTC.

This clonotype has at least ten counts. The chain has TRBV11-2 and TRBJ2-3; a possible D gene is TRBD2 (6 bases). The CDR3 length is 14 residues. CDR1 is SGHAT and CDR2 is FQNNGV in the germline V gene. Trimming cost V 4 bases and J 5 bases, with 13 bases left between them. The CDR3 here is CASSSDVRGDTQYF. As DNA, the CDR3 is TGTGCCAGCAGCTCCGACGTGCGGGGAGATACGCAGTATTTT.

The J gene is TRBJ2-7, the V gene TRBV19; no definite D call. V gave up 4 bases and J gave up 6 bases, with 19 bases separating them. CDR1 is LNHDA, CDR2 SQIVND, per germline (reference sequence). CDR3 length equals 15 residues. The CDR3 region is CASSNRLDGGGEQYF. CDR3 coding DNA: TGTGCCAGTAGTAATCGGTTAGACGGTGGCGGCGAGCAGTACTTC.

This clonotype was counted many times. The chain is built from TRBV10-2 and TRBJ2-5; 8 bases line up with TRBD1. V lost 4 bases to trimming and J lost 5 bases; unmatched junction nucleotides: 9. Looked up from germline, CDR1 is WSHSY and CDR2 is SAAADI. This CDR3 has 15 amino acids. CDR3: CASSVGDRRGETQYF. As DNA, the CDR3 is TGCGCCAGCAGTGTTGGGGACAGGAGAGGGGAGACCCAGTACTTC.

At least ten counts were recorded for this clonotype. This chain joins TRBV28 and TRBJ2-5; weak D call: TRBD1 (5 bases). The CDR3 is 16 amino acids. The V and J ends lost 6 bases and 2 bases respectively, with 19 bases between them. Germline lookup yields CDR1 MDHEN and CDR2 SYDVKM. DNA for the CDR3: TGTGCCAGCAGCCCATTATTTTTCAGGGATCAAGAGACCCAGTACTTC. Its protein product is CASSPLFFRDQETQYF.

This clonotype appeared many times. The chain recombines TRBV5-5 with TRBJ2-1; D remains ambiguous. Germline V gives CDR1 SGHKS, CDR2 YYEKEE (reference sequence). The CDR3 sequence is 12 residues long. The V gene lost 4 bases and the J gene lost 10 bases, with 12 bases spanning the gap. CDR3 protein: CASSAGFREQFF. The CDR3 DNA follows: TGTGCCAGCAGCGCCGGATTCCGGGAGCAGTTCTTC. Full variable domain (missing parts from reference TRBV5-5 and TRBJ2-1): DAGVTQSPTHLIKTRGQQVTLRCSPISGHKSVSWYQQVLGQGPQFIFQYYEKEERGRGNFPDRFSARQFPNYSSELNVNALLLGDSALYLCASSAGFREQFFGPGTRLTVL.

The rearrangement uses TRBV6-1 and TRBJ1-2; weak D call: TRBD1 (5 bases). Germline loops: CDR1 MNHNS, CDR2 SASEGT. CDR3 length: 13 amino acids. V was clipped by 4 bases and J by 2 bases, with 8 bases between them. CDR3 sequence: CASSVGDNYGYTF. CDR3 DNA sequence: TGTGCCAGCAGTGTTGGGGACAACTATGGCTACACCTTC.

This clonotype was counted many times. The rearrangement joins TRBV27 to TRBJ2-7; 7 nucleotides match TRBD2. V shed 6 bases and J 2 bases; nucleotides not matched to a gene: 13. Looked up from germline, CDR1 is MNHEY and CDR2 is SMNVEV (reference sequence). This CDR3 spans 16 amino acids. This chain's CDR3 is CASRAGFPSGTYEQYF. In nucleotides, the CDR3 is TGTGCCAGCAGGGCGGGGTTCCCCAGCGGGACCTACGAGCAGTACTTC.

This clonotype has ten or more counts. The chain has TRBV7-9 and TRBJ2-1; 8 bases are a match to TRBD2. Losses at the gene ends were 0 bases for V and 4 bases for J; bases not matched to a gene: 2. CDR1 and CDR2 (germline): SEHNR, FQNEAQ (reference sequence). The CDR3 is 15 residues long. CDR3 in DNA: TGTGCCAGCAGCTTAGCTAGCGGGATATACAATGAGCAGTTCTTC. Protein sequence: CASSLASGIYNEQFF.

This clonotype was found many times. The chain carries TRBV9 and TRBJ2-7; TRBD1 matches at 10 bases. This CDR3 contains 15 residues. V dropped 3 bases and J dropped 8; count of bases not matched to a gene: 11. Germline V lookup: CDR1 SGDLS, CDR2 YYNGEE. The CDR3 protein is CASSERGDRGVKQYF. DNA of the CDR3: TGTGCCAGCAGCGAGAGAGGGGACAGGGGAGTCAAGCAGTACTTC.

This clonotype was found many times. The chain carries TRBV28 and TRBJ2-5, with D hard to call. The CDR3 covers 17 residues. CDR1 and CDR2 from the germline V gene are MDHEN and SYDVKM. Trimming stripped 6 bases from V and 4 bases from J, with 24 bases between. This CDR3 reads CASRKTYFTSPRETQYF. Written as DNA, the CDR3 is TGTGCCAGCAGAAAAACCTATTTTACTTCACCACGAGAGACCCAGTACTTC.

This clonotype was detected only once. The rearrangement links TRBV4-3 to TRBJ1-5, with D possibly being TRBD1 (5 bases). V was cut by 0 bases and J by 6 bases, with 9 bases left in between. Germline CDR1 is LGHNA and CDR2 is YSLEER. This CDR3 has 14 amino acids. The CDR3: CASSQEAGSQPQHF. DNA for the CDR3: TGCGCCAGCAGCCAAGAAGCAGGGAGTCAGCCCCAGCATTTT.

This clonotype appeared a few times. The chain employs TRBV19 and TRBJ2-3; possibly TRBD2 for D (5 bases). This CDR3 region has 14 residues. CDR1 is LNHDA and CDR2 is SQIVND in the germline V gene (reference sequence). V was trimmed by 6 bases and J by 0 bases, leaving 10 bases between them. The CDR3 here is CASRSRGSTDTQYF. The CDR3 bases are TGTGCCAGTAGAAGTAGAGGGAGCACAGATACGCAGTATTTT.

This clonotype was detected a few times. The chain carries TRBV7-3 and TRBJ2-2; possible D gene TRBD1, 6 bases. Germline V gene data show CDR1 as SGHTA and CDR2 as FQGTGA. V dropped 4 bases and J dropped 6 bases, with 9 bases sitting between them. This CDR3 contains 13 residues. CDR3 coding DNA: TGTGCCAGCAGCTCCAAGGGGGCCGGGGAGCTGTTTTTT. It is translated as CASSSKGAGELFF.

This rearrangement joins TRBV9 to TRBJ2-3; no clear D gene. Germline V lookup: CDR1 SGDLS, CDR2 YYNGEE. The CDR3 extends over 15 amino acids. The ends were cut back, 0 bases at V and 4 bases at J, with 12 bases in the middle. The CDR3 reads CASSVGGGPPDTQYF. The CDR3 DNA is TGTGCCAGCAGCGTAGGGGGTGGGCCCCCAGATACGCAGTATTTT.

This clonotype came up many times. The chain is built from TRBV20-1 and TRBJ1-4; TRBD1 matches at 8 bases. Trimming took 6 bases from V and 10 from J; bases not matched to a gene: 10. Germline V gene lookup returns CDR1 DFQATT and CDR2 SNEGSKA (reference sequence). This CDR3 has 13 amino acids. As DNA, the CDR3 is TGCAGTGCCAAGGGACAGGCCCAGGGAAAACTGTTTTTT. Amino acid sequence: CSAKGQAQGKLFF.

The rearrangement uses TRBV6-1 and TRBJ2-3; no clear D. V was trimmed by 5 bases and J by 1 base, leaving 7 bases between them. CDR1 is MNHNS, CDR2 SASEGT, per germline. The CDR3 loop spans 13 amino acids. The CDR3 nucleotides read TGTGCCAGCAGTAATCTACGCACAGATACGCAGTATTTT. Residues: CASSNLRTDTQYF.

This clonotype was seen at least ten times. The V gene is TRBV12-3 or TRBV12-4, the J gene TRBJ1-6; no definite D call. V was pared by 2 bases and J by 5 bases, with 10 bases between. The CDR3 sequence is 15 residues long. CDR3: CASSLRQTNNSPLHF. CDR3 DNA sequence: TGTGCCAGCAGTTTACGGCAGACGAATAATTCACCCCTCCACTTT.

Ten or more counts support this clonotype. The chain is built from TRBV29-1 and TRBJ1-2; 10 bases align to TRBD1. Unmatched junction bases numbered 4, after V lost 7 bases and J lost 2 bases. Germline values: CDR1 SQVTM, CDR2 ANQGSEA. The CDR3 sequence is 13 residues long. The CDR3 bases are TGCAGCGCAGGGACAGGGGCGAACTATGGCTACACCTTC. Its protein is CSAGTGANYGYTF.

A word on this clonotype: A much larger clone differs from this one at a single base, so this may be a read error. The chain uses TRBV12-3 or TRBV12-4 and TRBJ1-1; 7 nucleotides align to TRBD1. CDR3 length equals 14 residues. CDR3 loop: CANSITGARTEAFF. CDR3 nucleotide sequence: TGTGCCAACAGTATAACAGGGGCGCGCACTGAAGCTTTCTTT.

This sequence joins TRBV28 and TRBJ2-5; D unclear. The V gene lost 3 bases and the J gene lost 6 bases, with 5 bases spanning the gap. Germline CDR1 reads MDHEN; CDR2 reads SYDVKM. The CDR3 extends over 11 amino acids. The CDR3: CASSFIQTQYF. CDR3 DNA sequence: TGTGCCAGCAGTTTCATTCAGACCCAGTACTTC. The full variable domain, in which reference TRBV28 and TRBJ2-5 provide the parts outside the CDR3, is DVKVTQSSRYLVKRTGEKVFLECVQDMDHENMFWYRQDPGLGLRLIYFSYDVKMKEKGDIPEGYSVSREKKERFSLILESASTNQTSMYLCASSFIQTQYFGPGTRLLVL.

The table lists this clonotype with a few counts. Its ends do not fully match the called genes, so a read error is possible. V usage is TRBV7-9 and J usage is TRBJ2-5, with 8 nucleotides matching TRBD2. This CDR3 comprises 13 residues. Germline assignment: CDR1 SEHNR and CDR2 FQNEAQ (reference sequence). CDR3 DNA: TGTGCCAGCAGCCAAATGGGACTAGGTTTTGTCGACTTC. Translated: CASSQMGLGFVDF.

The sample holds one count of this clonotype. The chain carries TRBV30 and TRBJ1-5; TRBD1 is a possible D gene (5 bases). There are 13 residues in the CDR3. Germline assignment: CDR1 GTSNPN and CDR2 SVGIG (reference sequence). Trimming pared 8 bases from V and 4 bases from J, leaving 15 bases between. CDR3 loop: CARQGGGNQPQHF. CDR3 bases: TGTGCCCGCCAGGGAGGAGGGAATCAGCCCCAGCATTTT.

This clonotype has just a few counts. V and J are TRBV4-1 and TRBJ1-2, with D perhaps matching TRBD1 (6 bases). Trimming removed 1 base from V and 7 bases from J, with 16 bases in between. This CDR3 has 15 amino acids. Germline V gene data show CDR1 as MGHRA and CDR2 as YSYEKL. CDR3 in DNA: TGCGCCAGCAGCCAAGGACAGGCGTCCGGGGGTGGCTACACCTTC. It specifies CASSQGQASGGGYTF.

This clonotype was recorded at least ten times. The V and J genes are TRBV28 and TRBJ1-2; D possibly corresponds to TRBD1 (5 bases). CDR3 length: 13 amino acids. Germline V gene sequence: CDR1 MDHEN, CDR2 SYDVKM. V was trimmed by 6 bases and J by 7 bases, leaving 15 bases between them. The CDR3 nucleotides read TGTGCCAGCAGCCCCGGGGTGAGGGGTGGCTACACCTTC. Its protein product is CASSPGVRGGYTF.